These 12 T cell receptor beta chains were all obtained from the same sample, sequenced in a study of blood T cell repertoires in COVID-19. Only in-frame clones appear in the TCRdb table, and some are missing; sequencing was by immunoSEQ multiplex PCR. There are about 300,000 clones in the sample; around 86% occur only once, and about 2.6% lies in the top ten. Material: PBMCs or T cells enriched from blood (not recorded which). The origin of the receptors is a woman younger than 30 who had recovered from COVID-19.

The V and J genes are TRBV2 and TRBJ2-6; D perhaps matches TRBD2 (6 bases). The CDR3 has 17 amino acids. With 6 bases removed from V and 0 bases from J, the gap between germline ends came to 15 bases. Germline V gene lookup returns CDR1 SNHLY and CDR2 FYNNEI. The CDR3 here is CASSLAGQISGANVLTF. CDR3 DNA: TGTGCCAGCAGCTTGGCGGGGCAGATCTCTGGGGCCAACGTCCTGACTTTC.

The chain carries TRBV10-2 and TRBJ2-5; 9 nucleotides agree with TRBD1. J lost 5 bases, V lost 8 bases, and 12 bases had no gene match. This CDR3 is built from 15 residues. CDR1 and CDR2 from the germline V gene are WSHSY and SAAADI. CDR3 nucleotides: TGCGCCAGCCATTCTCCGGACAGGGGAGGGGAGACCCAGTACTTC. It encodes CASHSPDRGGETQYF.

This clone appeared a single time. The CDR3 nucleotides read TGTGCCAGCAGCCGGTGGACTGGTGGGTACAATGAGCAGTTCTTC. It codes for CASSRWTGGYNEQFF. The chain recombines TRBV7-2 with TRBJ2-1, with a possible D match to TRBD2 (5 bases). Trimming took 5 bases from V and 4 from J, leaving 15 bases between them. This CDR3 region has 15 residues. Looked up from germline, CDR1 is SGHTA and CDR2 is FQGNSA.

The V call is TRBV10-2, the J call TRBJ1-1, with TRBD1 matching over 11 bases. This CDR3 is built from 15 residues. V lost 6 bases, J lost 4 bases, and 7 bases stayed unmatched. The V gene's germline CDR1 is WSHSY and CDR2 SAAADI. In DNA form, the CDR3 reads TGCGCCAGCAGGGACAGGGGGCGGGTGGGCACTGAAGCTTTCTTT. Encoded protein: CASRDRGRVGTEAFF.

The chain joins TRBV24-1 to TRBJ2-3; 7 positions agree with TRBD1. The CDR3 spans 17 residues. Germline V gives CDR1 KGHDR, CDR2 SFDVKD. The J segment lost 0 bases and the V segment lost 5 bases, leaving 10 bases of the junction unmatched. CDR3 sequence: CATSVQMTGWSTDTQYF. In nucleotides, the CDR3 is TGTGCCACCAGTGTTCAGATGACAGGGTGGAGCACAGATACGCAGTATTTT.

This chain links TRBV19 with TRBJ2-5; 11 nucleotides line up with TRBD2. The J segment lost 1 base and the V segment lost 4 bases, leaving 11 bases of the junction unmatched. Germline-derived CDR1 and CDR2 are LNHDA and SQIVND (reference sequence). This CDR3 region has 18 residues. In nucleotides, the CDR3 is TGTGCCAGTAGTAGAACTAGCGGGAGAGTTTCAGCCCAAGAGACCCAGTACTTC. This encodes CASSRTSGRVSAQETQYF. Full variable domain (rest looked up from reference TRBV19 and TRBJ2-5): DGGITQSPKYLFRKEGQNVTLSCEQNLNHDAMYWYRQDPGQGLRLIYYSQIVNDFQKGDIAEGYSVSREKKESFPLTVTSAQKNPTAFYLCASSRTSGRVSAQETQYFGPGTRLLVL.

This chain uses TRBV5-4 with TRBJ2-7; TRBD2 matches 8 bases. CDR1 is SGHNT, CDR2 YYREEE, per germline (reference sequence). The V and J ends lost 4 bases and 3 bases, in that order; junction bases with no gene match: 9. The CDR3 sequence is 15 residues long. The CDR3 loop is CASSAGVAGLYEQYF. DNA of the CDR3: TGTGCCAGCAGCGCGGGGGTAGCGGGACTCTACGAGCAGTACTTC.

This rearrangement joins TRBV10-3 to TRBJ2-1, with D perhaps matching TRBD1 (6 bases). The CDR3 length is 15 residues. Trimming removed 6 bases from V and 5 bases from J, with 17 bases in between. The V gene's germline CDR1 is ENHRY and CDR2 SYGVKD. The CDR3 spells CAIRAQGTPNNEQFF. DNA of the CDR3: TGTGCCATCAGGGCCCAGGGGACACCTAACAATGAGCAGTTCTTC.

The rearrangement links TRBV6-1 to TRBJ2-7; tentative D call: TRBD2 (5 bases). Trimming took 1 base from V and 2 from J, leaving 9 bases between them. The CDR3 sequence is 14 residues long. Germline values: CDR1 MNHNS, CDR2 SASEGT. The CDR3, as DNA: TGTGCCAGCAGTGAAGTAGCGCCTACCTACGAGCAGTACTTC. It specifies CASSEVAPTYEQYF.

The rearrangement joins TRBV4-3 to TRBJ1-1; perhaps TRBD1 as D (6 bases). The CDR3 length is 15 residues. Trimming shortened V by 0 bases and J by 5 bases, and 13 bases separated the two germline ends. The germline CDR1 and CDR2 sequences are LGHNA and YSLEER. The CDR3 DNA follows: TGCGCCAGCAGCCAAGATTACAGGGCTGGGACTGAAGCTTTCTTT. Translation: CASSQDYRAGTEAFF.

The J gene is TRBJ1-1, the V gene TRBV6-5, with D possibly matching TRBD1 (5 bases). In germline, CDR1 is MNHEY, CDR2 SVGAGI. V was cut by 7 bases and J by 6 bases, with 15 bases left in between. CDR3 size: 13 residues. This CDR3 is CASTPRKGAEAFF. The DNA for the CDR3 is TGTGCCAGCACCCCAAGGAAAGGGGCTGAAGCTTTCTTT.

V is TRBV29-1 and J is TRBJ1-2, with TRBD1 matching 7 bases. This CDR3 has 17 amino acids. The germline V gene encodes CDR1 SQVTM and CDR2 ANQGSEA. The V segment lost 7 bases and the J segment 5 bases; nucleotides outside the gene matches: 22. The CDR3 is CSASPGDVGTELYGYTF. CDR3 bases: TGCAGCGCTTCCCCGGGAGATGTGGGGACAGAGCTTTATGGCTACACCTTC.